The present TCR beta chain was sequenced within a study of CD8+ T cells in alopecia areata. Overall study findings and caveats: Among the cells sequenced in scalp samples are also the resident alphabeta T cells of normal skin. Affected lesional scalp, above all in alopecia totalis/universalis, was more clonal than normal scalp.

It was for five or six patients that CD4+ cells were sorted into CD25+CD127- cells. Lesional scalp punch biopsies and peripheral blood were collected from alopecia areata patients. PBMCs served as the source from which CD4+ and CD8+ T cells were sorted. The CDR3 sequence is 15 residues long. Trimming removed 2 bases from V and 12 bases from J; junction bases left unmatched: 16. Germline-derived CDR1 and CDR2 are MDHEN and SYDVKM. To note about this clone: Its specificity is unknown.

TCR sequencing used cDNA made by reverse transcription of extracted RNA. The data were produced by immunoSEQ multiplex PCR, yet TCRdb's version contains in-frame clones alone and is incomplete. The sample consists of around 19,000 clones, roughly two thirds of them appearing once. Sequenced: CD4+ Tregs sorted from blood. The sequence was obtained from a human donor with alopecia areata. The V call is TRBV28, the J call TRBJ2-7; 7 bases line up with TRBD1. The CDR3 sequence: CASSLTSNERQGPYF. CDR3 in DNA: TGTGCCAGCAGTTTAACAAGTAATGAGAGACAGGGACCGTACTTC.